This is a list of T cell receptor beta chains from one sample in a study of identifying expanded T cells in peripheral blood. Repertoires were generated with immunoSEQ multiplex PCR, while TCRdb's copy carries only in-frame clones and drops some. The data contain 65,000 to 95,000 clones, approximately 90% of them seen just once; the ten biggest clones take up less than 9.5%. The sample taken for sequencing was blood. These receptors originate from a person between 18 and 75 years old in good health. CDR3s include the opening cysteine and the closing phenylalanine or tryptophan. The order of the fields is CDR3 length, V gene, D gene, clone size, J gene, CDR3 DNA, CDR3 protein. The D gene is left open where the match is weak. The listing skips clone size in some rows; elsewhere it reads once, few, many or a size class.

len: 14
v_gene: TRBV11-2
d_gene: NA
abundance: NA
j_gene: TRBJ2-7
CDR3nt: TGTGCCAGCACCGTCAAGCAGGGTCCCTACGAGCAGTACTTC
CDR3aa: CASTVKQGPYEQYF

len: 15
v_gene: TRBV19
d_gene: TRBD1
abundance: few
j_gene: TRBJ1-5
CDR3nt: TGTGCCAGTATCCAGGGGGCTTATAGCAATCAGCCCCAGCATTTT
CDR3aa: CASIQGAYSNQPQHF

len: 12
v_gene: TRBV6-5
d_gene: TRBD2
abundance: NA
j_gene: TRBJ2-3
CDR3nt: TGTGCCAGCAAACGGGGGGCAGATACGCAGTATTTT
CDR3aa: CASKRGADTQYF

len: 12
v_gene: TRBV19
d_gene: NA
abundance: NA
j_gene: TRBJ1-1
CDR3nt: TGTGCCAGTAGTTCACGGCGGGCTGAAGCTTTCTTT
CDR3aa: CASSSRRAEAFF

len: 16
v_gene: TRBV13
d_gene: NA
abundance: NA
j_gene: TRBJ1-3
CDR3nt: TGTGCCAGCAGCTACGTCGGATCAACCTCTGGAAACACCATATATTTT
CDR3aa: CASSYVGSTSGNTIYF

len: 15
v_gene: TRBV7-9
d_gene: NA
abundance: NA
j_gene: TRBJ2-4
CDR3nt: TGTGCCAGCAGCTCAAGCCCCCTAGCCAAAAACATTCAGTACTTC
CDR3aa: CASSSSPLAKNIQYF

len: 13
v_gene: TRBV9
d_gene: NA
abundance: NA
j_gene: TRBJ2-1
CDR3nt: TGTGCCAGCAGCTCAGGATCAGGCCCTGAGCAGTTCTTC
CDR3aa: CASSSGSGPEQFF

len: 14
v_gene: TRBV30
d_gene: NA
abundance: NA
j_gene: TRBJ1-1
CDR3nt: TGTGCCTGGAGTGTAGGATCCTCGACGGGTGAAGCTTTCTTT
CDR3aa: CAWSVGSSTGEAFF

len: 13
v_gene: TRBV9
d_gene: NA
abundance: medium-sized
j_gene: TRBJ1-1
CDR3nt: TGTGCCAGCAGCCAACCAGGTGGAACTGAAGCTTTCTTT
CDR3aa: CASSQPGGTEAFF

len: 14
v_gene: TRBV29-1
d_gene: NA
abundance: NA
j_gene: TRBJ2-1
CDR3nt: TGCAGCGAACGTCCCGGGCGACCTGGCGATGAGCAGTTCTTC
CDR3aa: CSERPGRPGDEQFF

len: 11
v_gene: TRBV29-1
d_gene: NA
abundance: NA
j_gene: TRBJ1-6
CDR3nt: TGCAGCGTTGGGGATAATTCACCCCTCCACTTT
CDR3aa: CSVGDNSPLHF

len: 16
v_gene: TRBV9
d_gene: NA
abundance: NA
j_gene: TRBJ1-3
CDR3nt: TGTGCCAGCAGCGTACTCCCCAAGACCTCTGGAAACACCATATATTTT
CDR3aa: CASSVLPKTSGNTIYF

len: 13
v_gene: TRBV7-7
d_gene: NA
abundance: NA
j_gene: TRBJ1-3
CDR3nt: TGTGCCAGCAGCCTGACCCCCGATGGCACCATATATTTT
CDR3aa: CASSLTPDGTIYF

len: 14
v_gene: TRBV10-3
d_gene: TRBD1
abundance: NA
j_gene: TRBJ2-7
CDR3nt: TGTGCCATCAGCGGGACAGGGGGGATGAACGAGCAGTACTTC
CDR3aa: CAISGTGGMNEQYF

len: 14
v_gene: TRBV30
d_gene: NA
abundance: NA
j_gene: TRBJ2-1
CDR3nt: TGTGCCTGGACCACTCTAGTGGGACGGGATGAGCAGTTCTTC
CDR3aa: CAWTTLVGRDEQFF

len: 16
v_gene: TRBV13
d_gene: TRBD1
abundance: NA
j_gene: TRBJ1-1
CDR3nt: TGTGCCAGCAGCTCCGGGACAGGGCGGGGGAACACTGAAGCTTTCTTT
CDR3aa: CASSSGTGRGNTEAFF

len: 12
v_gene: TRBV5-1
d_gene: NA
abundance: NA
j_gene: TRBJ2-5
CDR3nt: TGCGCCAGCAGCTTGGGGCAAGAGACCCAGTACTTC
CDR3aa: CASSLGQETQYF

len: 14
v_gene: TRBV7-9
d_gene: TRBD1
abundance: NA
j_gene: TRBJ1-1
CDR3nt: TGTGCCAGCAGCGACGGGACAGGGAAAGACGGAGCTTTCTTT
CDR3aa: CASSDGTGKDGAFF

len: 21
v_gene: TRBV7-8
d_gene: TRBD1
abundance: NA
j_gene: TRBJ2-3
CDR3nt: TGTGCCAGCAGCTTAGCGCGCACGACCCCCGTTGGACAGGAGAGCACAGATACGCAGTATTTT
CDR3aa: CASSLARTTPVGQESTDTQYF

len: 15
v_gene: TRBV4-2
d_gene: NA
abundance: NA
j_gene: TRBJ2-3
CDR3nt: TGTGCCAGCAGCCAGGAAACCGGTCGCACAGATACGCAGTATTTT
CDR3aa: CASSQETGRTDTQYF

len: 14
v_gene: TRBV28
d_gene: TRBD1
abundance: NA
j_gene: TRBJ1-4
CDR3nt: TGTGCCAGTGCTCCGGGACAGGGACCTGAAAAACTGTTTTTT
CDR3aa: CASAPGQGPEKLFF

len: 14
v_gene: TRBV25-1
d_gene: NA
abundance: NA
j_gene: TRBJ1-1
CDR3nt: TGTGCCAGCAGTGGAACAGGGATGAACACTGAAGCTTTCTTT
CDR3aa: CASSGTGMNTEAFF

len: 13
v_gene: TRBV27
d_gene: TRBD1
abundance: NA
j_gene: TRBJ1-4
CDR3nt: TGTGCCAGCGCAGGGGGATCTAATGAAAAACTGTTTTTT
CDR3aa: CASAGGSNEKLFF

len: 17
v_gene: TRBV7-8
d_gene: TRBD1
abundance: NA
j_gene: TRBJ2-2
CDR3nt: TGTGCCAGCAGACCCAATACAGGGGGCAGAGGGACCGGGGAGCTGTTTTTT
CDR3aa: CASRPNTGGRGTGELFF

len: 13
v_gene: TRBV4-1
d_gene: NA
abundance: once
j_gene: TRBJ1-4
CDR3nt: TGCGCCAGCAGCCAAGTCGCCTCTGAAAAACTGTTTTTT
CDR3aa: CASSQVASEKLFF

len: 14
v_gene: TRBV5-1
d_gene: NA
abundance: NA
j_gene: TRBJ2-1
CDR3nt: TGCGCCAGCAGCTTGGCCGGCAACTACAATGAGCAGTTCTTC
CDR3aa: CASSLAGNYNEQFF

len: 18
v_gene: TRBV12-5
d_gene: TRBD1
abundance: NA
j_gene: TRBJ1-5
CDR3nt: TGTGCTAGTGGTTACCGTCAACAGGGGACCTCATCAAATCAGCCCCAGCATTTT
CDR3aa: CASGYRQQGTSSNQPQHF

len: 14
v_gene: TRBV5-1
d_gene: NA
abundance: NA
j_gene: TRBJ2-7
CDR3nt: TGCGCCAGCAGCTTGGTTCCGGGCTCCTACGAGCAGTACTTC
CDR3aa: CASSLVPGSYEQYF

len: 12
v_gene: TRBV13
d_gene: TRBD1
abundance: NA
j_gene: TRBJ2-7
CDR3nt: TGTGCCAGCAGAACCAGGGGGCGCGAGCAGTACTTC
CDR3aa: CASRTRGREQYF

len: 13
v_gene: TRBV10-3
d_gene: NA
abundance: NA
j_gene: TRBJ1-1
CDR3nt: TGTGCCATCATGGACCGGCCGGGCACTGAAGCTTTCTTT
CDR3aa: CAIMDRPGTEAFF

len: 15
v_gene: TRBV7-9
d_gene: NA
abundance: once
j_gene: TRBJ1-2
CDR3nt: TGTGCCAGCAGCCCGAAAGGGGGTAACAACTATGGCTACACCTTC
CDR3aa: CASSPKGGNNYGYTF

len: 15
v_gene: TRBV5-5
d_gene: TRBD1
abundance: few
j_gene: TRBJ1-4
CDR3nt: TGTGCCAGCAGCTTCCCGGAGGGGGCGGGCGGTGCACTGTTTTTT
CDR3aa: CASSFPEGAGGALFF

len: 14
v_gene: TRBV4-2
d_gene: NA
abundance: NA
j_gene: TRBJ1-1
CDR3nt: TGTGCCAGCAGCCAAGAAGGGGGGAACACTGAAGCTTTCTTT
CDR3aa: CASSQEGGNTEAFF

len: 11
v_gene: TRBV5-5
d_gene: NA
abundance: few
j_gene: TRBJ1-1
CDR3nt: TGTGCCAGCACCCTTGGCGCTGAAGCTTTCTTT
CDR3aa: CASTLGAEAFF

len: 13
v_gene: TRBV6-1
d_gene: NA
abundance: once
j_gene: TRBJ2-3
CDR3nt: TGTGCCAGCAGGACAGTTCACACAGATACGCAGTATTTT
CDR3aa: CASRTVHTDTQYF

len: 13
v_gene: TRBV18
d_gene: NA
abundance: NA
j_gene: TRBJ1-2
CDR3nt: TGTGCCAGCTCCCCCACCGGGGTCGATGGCTACACCTTC
CDR3aa: CASSPTGVDGYTF

len: 13
v_gene: TRBV7-9
d_gene: NA
abundance: NA
j_gene: TRBJ1-2
CDR3nt: TGTGCCAGCAGCCTAGGTTACCTCGGTGGCTACACCTTC
CDR3aa: CASSLGYLGGYTF

len: 16
v_gene: TRBV2
d_gene: TRBD2
abundance: NA
j_gene: TRBJ2-7
CDR3nt: TGTGCCAGCAGTGAGCTGGCGGGGGGGCCCTCCTACGAGCAGTACTTC
CDR3aa: CASSELAGGPSYEQYF

len: 14
v_gene: TRBV10-3
d_gene: TRBD1
abundance: NA
j_gene: TRBJ1-2
CDR3nt: TGTGCCACCAATCTCCAGGGGGCGTACTATGGCTACACCTTC
CDR3aa: CATNLQGAYYGYTF

len: 13
v_gene: TRBV5-6
d_gene: NA
abundance: NA
j_gene: TRBJ1-1
CDR3nt: TGTGCCAGCAGCTTGCGAGGCCCCACTGAAGCTTTCTTT
CDR3aa: CASSLRGPTEAFF

len: 16
v_gene: TRBV19
d_gene: TRBD1
abundance: once
j_gene: TRBJ1-2
CDR3nt: TGTGCCAGTAGTACGGCCGCGGGACAGAGGATCTATGGCTACACCTTC
CDR3aa: CASSTAAGQRIYGYTF

len: 15
v_gene: TRBV4-3
d_gene: NA
abundance: NA
j_gene: TRBJ2-7
CDR3nt: TGCGCCAGCAGCCAAGAGGCAGGGGTCCACTACGAGCAGTACTTC
CDR3aa: CASSQEAGVHYEQYF

len: 14
v_gene: TRBV23-1
d_gene: TRBD2
abundance: NA
j_gene: TRBJ2-7
CDR3nt: TGCGCCAGCAGTCCTTCTAGCGGGATTCACGAGCAGTACTTC
CDR3aa: CASSPSSGIHEQYF

len: 14
v_gene: TRBV25-1
d_gene: NA
abundance: NA
j_gene: TRBJ1-1
CDR3nt: TGTGCCAGCAGACCCGAGACAGCGAACACTGAAGCTTTCTTT
CDR3aa: CASRPETANTEAFF

len: 14
v_gene: TRBV6-1
d_gene: NA
abundance: NA
j_gene: TRBJ2-4
CDR3nt: TGTGCCAGCAGCTTGACAGGGAGGGTGGACATTCAGTACTTC
CDR3aa: CASSLTGRVDIQYF

len: 16
v_gene: TRBV6-1
d_gene: TRBD1
abundance: once
j_gene: TRBJ1-3
CDR3nt: TGTGCCAGCAGTGATCTCCGGGACAGGGTAGGAAACACCATATATTTT
CDR3aa: CASSDLRDRVGNTIYF

len: 15
v_gene: TRBV29-1
d_gene: NA
abundance: NA
j_gene: TRBJ1-1
CDR3nt: TGCAGCGTTGAAGGGGATGGTATTTTCAACACTGAAGCTTTCTTT
CDR3aa: CSVEGDGIFNTEAFF

len: 15
v_gene: TRBV15
d_gene: TRBD2
abundance: NA
j_gene: TRBJ2-5
CDR3nt: TGTGCCACCAGCAGAGTTGGACTAGAACAAGAGACCCAGTACTTC
CDR3aa: CATSRVGLEQETQYF

len: 15
v_gene: TRBV19
d_gene: NA
abundance: NA
j_gene: TRBJ1-1
CDR3nt: TGTGCCAGTAGTATATTCGGGGTCGAAGGCGCTGAAGCTTTCTTT
CDR3aa: CASSIFGVEGAEAFF